The rows below give T cell receptor beta chains drawn from one sample of a study of early T cells in non-severe SARS-CoV-2 infection. TCRdb re-called the 5' RACE reads with MiXCR, one entry per CDR3 protein. The sample has under 85,000 distinct CDR3 sequences, around 13% seen once. The sequenced sample consisted of whole blood. The receptors originated from an adult who was a healthcare worker with PCR-confirmed SARS-CoV-2 infection or an uninfected control (not recorded which). Both conserved end residues are part of each CDR3. A D gene is named only where the DNA matches it firmly. Some rows mark clone size as missing; the rest say once, few, many or name a class of expanded clone.

TRBV12-3/TRBV12-4	TRBJ1-6	NA	many	CASSSGSLNSPLHF	TGTGCCAGCAGCTCTGGGAGCCTTAATTCACCCCTCCACTTT
TRBV29-1	TRBJ1-2	NA	many	CSVEGDYGYTF	TGCAGCGTTGAAGGGGACTATGGCTACACCTTC
TRBV7-6	TRBJ2-3	TRBD2	many	CASSPKAGGYTDTQYF	TGTGCCAGCAGCCCCAAGGCGGGGGGCTACACAGATACGCAGTATTTT
TRBV27	TRBJ2-2	TRBD1	NA	CASSSPGTGEPNTGELFF	TGTGCCAGCAGTTCCCCCGGGACAGGGGAGCCGAACACCGGGGAGCTGTTTTTT
TRBV5-1	TRBJ2-1	TRBD2	NA	CASSILSGRSANEQFF	TGCGCCAGCAGCATCCTTAGCGGGAGATCAGCCAATGAGCAGTTCTTC
TRBV6-5	TRBJ1-1	NA	many	CASSRREVDTEAFF	TGTGCCAGCAGTAGAAGGGAAGTGGACACTGAAGCTTTCTTT
TRBV6-2/TRBV6-3	TRBJ2-7	TRBD1	many	CASSYSGTDFAYEQYF	TGTGCCAGCAGTTACTCGGGGACAGATTTTGCCTACGAGCAGTACTTC
TRBV6-2/TRBV6-3	TRBJ2-1	NA	NA	CASSPAFGGRDEQFF	TGTGCCAGCAGTCCGGCCTTTGGGGGGCGGGATGAGCAGTTCTTC
TRBV7-2	TRBJ2-3	NA	NA	CASRARREGTDTQYF	TGTGCCAGCAGGGCGCGGAGGGAAGGCACAGATACGCAGTATTTT
TRBV20-1	TRBJ2-1	TRBD1	many	CSANEPGQASSYNEQFF	TGCAGTGCGAATGAACCGGGACAGGCCAGCTCCTACAATGAGCAGTTCTTC
TRBV29-1	TRBJ2-1	TRBD2	few	CSVEGSGAVNEQFF	TGCAGCGTTGAAGGTAGCGGGGCCGTCAATGAGCAGTTCTTC
TRBV7-2	TRBJ2-3	TRBD2	few	CASSSGLAGVVDTQYF	TGTGCCAGCAGCTCGGGACTAGCGGGAGTAGTAGATACGCAGTATTTT
TRBV7-9	TRBJ1-4	NA	many	CASSSTRQNEKLFF	TGTGCCAGCAGCTCCACCCGGCAGAATGAAAAACTGTTTTTT
TRBV20-1	TRBJ2-5	NA	NA	CSAGTSEGTQYF	TGCAGTGCGGGGACATCCGAGGGGACCCAGTACTTC
TRBV6-5	TRBJ2-6	NA	NA	CASSYSGTGANVLTF	TGTGCCAGCAGTTACTCCGGCACTGGGGCCAACGTCCTGACTTTC
TRBV29-1	TRBJ1-2	NA	few	CSARTVYGYTF	TGCAGCGCCCGGACAGTATATGGCTACACCTTC
TRBV7-2	TRBJ2-5	NA	NA	CASSSRGPLQETQYF	TGTGCCAGCAGCTCCCGAGGGCCTTTGCAAGAGACCCAGTACTTC
TRBV18	TRBJ2-1	TRBD1	few	CASSPWAGGNEQFF	TGTGCCAGCTCACCGTGGGCAGGGGGAAATGAGCAGTTCTTC
TRBV6-2/TRBV6-3	TRBJ2-6	NA	many	CASSYSNSGANVLTF	TGTGCCAGCAGTTACTCGAACTCTGGGGCCAACGTCCTGACTTTC
TRBV28	TRBJ1-1	TRBD1	many	CASCYRGRNTEAFF	TGTGCCAGCTGCTACAGGGGCCGGAACACTGAAGCTTTCTTT
TRBV20-1	TRBJ2-3	TRBD1	NA	CSARDRDREADTQYF	TGCAGTGCTAGAGACCGGGACAGGGAAGCAGATACGCAGTATTTT
TRBV6-1	TRBJ2-2	NA	NA	CASSLIEGPAGELVF	TGTGCCAGCAGTCTCATTGAGGGGCCCGCCGGGGAGCTGGTTTTT
TRBV7-9	TRBJ1-4	NA	many	CASSSFGDATNEKLFF	TGTGCCAGCAGCTCCTTCGGGGATGCAACTAATGAAAAACTGTTTTTT
TRBV27	TRBJ2-3	NA	few	CASSLSGFTDTQYF	TGTGCCAGCAGTTTATCGGGGTTCACAGATACGCAGTATTTT
TRBV7-9	TRBJ1-6	NA	NA	CASSLVGDNSPLHF	TGTGCCAGCAGCTTAGTGGGGGATAATTCACCCCTCCACTTT
TRBV20-1	TRBJ1-1	NA	many	CSARVQGRHTEAFF	TGCAGTGCTAGAGTCCAGGGGAGGCACACTGAAGCTTTCTTT
TRBV29-1	TRBJ2-3	TRBD2	NA	CSVAKGGSGVDTQYF	TGCAGCGTTGCAAAGGGCGGGAGTGGTGTGGATACGCAGTATTTT
TRBV20-1	TRBJ1-5	NA	many	CSARDLLGGQPQHF	TGCAGTGCTAGAGATCTTCTGGGAGGGCAGCCCCAGCATTTT
TRBV7-2	TRBJ1-3	NA	NA	CASSFSRDRGNTIYF	TGTGCCAGCAGCTTTAGTAGGGACCGTGGAAACACCATATATTTT
TRBV11-2	TRBJ2-2	NA	many	CASNRRGANTGELFF	TGTGCCAGCAACCGCAGGGGAGCGAACACCGGGGAGCTGTTTTTT
TRBV28	TRBJ2-7	TRBD2	NA	CASSPPGGGSEQYF	TGTGCCAGCAGCCCTCCAGGCGGCGGGAGCGAGCAGTACTTC
TRBV27	TRBJ1-1	NA	many	CASSSYLFPEAFF	TGTGCCAGCAGTTCTTACCTCTTCCCTGAAGCTTTCTTT
TRBV7-9	TRBJ1-1	NA	many	CASSLEGSTEAFF	TGTGCCAGCAGCTTAGAGGGAAGCACTGAAGCTTTCTTT
TRBV29-1	TRBJ2-1	NA	many	CSTLSTSRVGNEQFF	TGCAGCACTCTCTCTACTAGCCGAGTCGGGAATGAGCAGTTCTTC
TRBV11-2	TRBJ2-5	NA	many	CASSLASVGYQETQYF	TGTGCCAGCAGCTTGGCCTCCGTAGGGTACCAAGAGACCCAGTACTTC